These 7 T cell receptor beta chains came from one sample sequenced in a study of cytomegalovirus exposure and HLA in healthy donors. Method: immunoSEQ multiplex PCR; TCRdb's copy keeps in-frame clones and lacks some. Of fewer than 200,000 clones listed, 85% are singletons. Sequenced sample: PBMCs. The receptors were sampled from a man aged 18-30 years in good health and CMV-seropositive.

The CDR3 coding sequence is TGCACCAGCAGCCAGACCCGAGCAGGGAGGGCCTACGAGCAGTACTTC. This translates into CTSSQTRAGRAYEQYF. The J gene is TRBJ2-7, the V gene TRBV1; the D call in the table, TRBD2, was not verified against the DNA. TRBV1 is an annotated pseudogene. The CDR3 sequence is 16 residues long.

The chain combines TRBV7-9 with TRBJ1-1; maybe TRBD1 (6 bases). Trimming cost V 2 bases and J 9 bases, with 13 bases left between them. In germline, CDR1 is SEHNR, CDR2 FQNEAQ (reference sequence). The CDR3 totals 13 residues. DNA for the CDR3: TGTGCCAGCAGCTTAAAGGGACAATCCAAAGCTTTCTTT. It is translated as CASSLKGQSKAFF.

The chain joins TRBV2 to TRBJ2-1; 9 nucleotides agree with TRBD2. This CDR3 has 15 amino acids. The V gene end was trimmed by 3 bases and the J gene end by 7 bases; junction bases not matched to a gene: 7. The germline gives CDR1 SNHLY, CDR2 FYNNEI. Written as DNA, the CDR3 is TGTGCCAGCAGTGATGCTAGCGGGGTCGGAAATGAGCAGTTCTTC. Residues: CASSDASGVGNEQFF.

The chain employs TRBV5-1 and TRBJ2-5; 9 bases line up with TRBD2. This CDR3 is 14 amino acids long. After removal of 7 bases from V and 4 bases from J, the junction contained 8 bases not matched to a gene. In germline, CDR1 is SGHRS, CDR2 YFSETQ. CDR3 protein: CASSSGILRETQYF. The CDR3 DNA reads as TGCGCCAGCTCTAGCGGGATCTTGCGAGAGACCCAGTACTTC.

The chain carries TRBV7-6 and TRBJ2-5, with 8 bases identical to TRBD1. The V gene end was trimmed by 5 bases and the J gene end by 5 bases; junction bases not matched to a gene: 7. This CDR3 has 14 residues. Germline V gene lookup returns CDR1 SGHVS and CDR2 FNYEAQ. The CDR3 is CASSVSGGWETQYF. The CDR3 region has the DNA TGTGCCAGCAGCGTTTCAGGGGGCTGGGAGACCCAGTACTTC. Combining the CDR3 with reference TRBV7-6 and TRBJ2-5 gives the whole variable domain GAGVSQSPRYKVTKRGQDVALRCDPISGHVSLYWYRQALGQGPEFLTYFNYEAQQDKSGLPNDRFSAERPEGSISTLTIQRTEQRDSAMYRCASSVSGGWETQYFGPGTRLLVL.

The chain employs TRBV27 and TRBJ2-1; 13 nucleotides agree with TRBD2. The junction had 1 base not matched to a gene; V was cut back by 4 bases and J by 4 bases. Germline CDR1 is MNHEY and CDR2 is SMNVEV (reference sequence). The CDR3 is made up of 15 amino acids. The CDR3: CASSSLAGGYNEQFF. CDR3 DNA sequence: TGTGCCAGCAGTTCACTAGCGGGAGGGTACAATGAGCAGTTCTTC.

V gene TRBV4-1 combines with J gene TRBJ1-1; the D gene is possibly TRBD1 (5 bases). Germline values: CDR1 MGHRA, CDR2 YSYEKL. This CDR3 contains 13 residues. Trimming took off 1 base at V and 10 bases at J, with 13 bases between the two ends. Here the CDR3 DNA reads TGCGCCAGCAGCCAAGTCGGAGGGGAAGGAGCTTTCTTT. Its protein product is CASSQVGGEGAFF.